This is a list of T cell receptor beta chains from one sample in a study of cytomegalovirus exposure and HLA in healthy donors. This table comes from immunoSEQ multiplex PCR, and its TCRdb copy is limited to in-frame clones, with some not included. This sample yields approximately 200,000 clones, of which approximately 80% are seen a single time; about 0.092% belongs to the top ten. Sequenced input: PBMCs. These receptors all stem from a boy between 2 and 15 years old in good health and CMV-seronegative. The CDR3 runs from the conserved cysteine through the conserved F or W. Each record gives: J gene, V gene, CDR3 protein.

J gene: TRBJ1-1
V gene: TRBV5-1
CDR3 protein: CASSPRRENTEAFF

J gene: TRBJ2-1
V gene: TRBV9
CDR3 protein: CASSVGGRGGPYNEQFF

J gene: TRBJ2-7
V gene: TRBV4-3
CDR3 protein: CASSQDRAAYEQYF

J gene: TRBJ2-2
V gene: TRBV5-6
CDR3 protein: CASSAGTTTGELFF

J gene: TRBJ2-3
V gene: TRBV29-1
CDR3 protein: CSVRRALGTDTQYF

J gene: TRBJ2-4
V gene: TRBV4-1
CDR3 protein: CASSLGTALNPAKNIQYF

J gene: TRBJ2-2
V gene: TRBV11-2
CDR3 protein: CASSLFSFGRDTGELFF

J gene: TRBJ2-3
V gene: TRBV10-1
CDR3 protein: CASTYPNPRSVKRLALEAHTQYF

J gene: -
V gene: TRBV7-2
CDR3 protein: CASRLVPGLISEQYF

J gene: TRBJ2-1
V gene: TRBV9
CDR3 protein: CASSVELAGGPKQFF

J gene: TRBJ2-3
V gene: TRBV4-1
CDR3 protein: CASSPPPPGETDTQYF

J gene: TRBJ2-1
V gene: TRBV7-2
CDR3 protein: CASSLGQEYNEQFF

J gene: TRBJ1-3
V gene: TRBV9
CDR3 protein: CASSVIPTPSSGNTIYF

J gene: TRBJ2-1
V gene: TRBV9
CDR3 protein: CASSGYSGGSYNEQFF

J gene: TRBJ1-6
V gene: TRBV27
CDR3 protein: CASSPWGQGVSPLHF

J gene: TRBJ2-7
V gene: TRBV2
CDR3 protein: CASMLSTSYEQYF

J gene: TRBJ1-1
V gene: TRBV7-9
CDR3 protein: CASSLYDRKAFF

J gene: TRBJ2-1
V gene: TRBV29-1
CDR3 protein: CSVAGDRGNNEQFF

J gene: TRBJ2-3
V gene: TRBV5-1
CDR3 protein: CASSLDDARIDTQYF

J gene: TRBJ1-3
V gene: TRBV4-1
CDR3 protein: CASSQPTRGSRGNTIYF